The 20 T cell receptor beta chains reported below all come from one sample, sequenced in a study of identical twins. Via MiXCR, TCRdb re-called the 5' RACE reads, giving one row per CDR3 protein. The data show 500,000 or so distinct CDR3 sequences, 12% to 15% seen once. A further study also used this sample, focusing on yellow fever vaccine responses in identical twins.

Sequences were obtained from CD4+ T cells sorted from blood. All receptors come from a woman under 30 in good health.

This chain links TRBV2 with TRBJ2-1; 12 bases are a match to TRBD2. The CDR3 loop spans 14 amino acids. Germline loops: CDR1 SNHLY, CDR2 FYNNEI. Germline trimming cut 6 bases from V and 9 bases from J; bases unmatched to any gene: 6. CDR3 in amino acids: CASRRTSGAVEQFF. The CDR3, as DNA: TGTGCCAGCAGGAGGACTAGCGGGGCCGTTGAGCAGTTCTTC.

This clonotype was counted a few times. This rearrangement joins TRBV20-1 to TRBJ2-1; 15 nucleotides line up with TRBD2. The CDR3 contains 18 residues. The junction had 7 bases not matched to a gene; V was cut back by 1 base and J by 3 bases. Per germline, CDR1 DFQATT and CDR2 SNEGSKA (reference sequence). Here the CDR3 DNA reads TGCAGTGCTAGAGGGACTAGCGGGAGGGGCCGGCTCTACAATGAGCAGTTCTTC. Protein product: CSARGTSGRGRLYNEQFF.

The chain employs TRBV4-3 and TRBJ2-3, with 9 bases aligning to TRBD2. The CDR3 consists of 17 residues. Germline trimming cut 0 bases from V and 3 bases from J; bases unmatched to any gene: 7. Germline values: CDR1 LGHNA, CDR2 YSLEER. The CDR3 region is CASSQEIAGVYTDTQYF. The CDR3, as DNA: TGCGCCAGCAGCCAAGAGATAGCGGGAGTATATACAGATACGCAGTATTTT.

This clonotype was seen only a few times. V and J are TRBV21-1 and TRBJ2-7; the table's D gene call, TRBD1, was not cross checked with the DNA. TRBV21-1 is described as a pseudogene. The CDR3 totals 15 residues. In DNA form, the CDR3 reads TGTGCCAGCAGCAAGCCGCCAGCAGGGACCTACGAGCAGTACTTC. It specifies CASSKPPAGTYEQYF.

This clonotype was detected a few times. The V gene is TRBV5-6, the J gene TRBJ2-2, with D uncertain. The ends were cut back, 3 bases at V and 0 bases at J, with 9 bases in the middle. Germline lookup yields CDR1 SGHDT and CDR2 YYEEEE. CDR3 length equals 15 residues. CDR3 nucleotides: TGTGCCAGCAGCTACGGCAGGACGAACACCGGGGAGCTGTTTTTT. Translating gives CASSYGRTNTGELFF.

The chain uses TRBV18 and TRBJ2-1; tentatively, D is TRBD2 (7 bases). Trimming took 6 bases from V and 3 from J, leaving 15 bases between them. This CDR3 has 15 residues. The germline V gene encodes CDR1 KGHSH and CDR2 LQKENI. CDR3 bases: TGTGCCAGCTCCCGCGGACTAGGGGGCTACAATGAGCAGTTCTTC. Translation: CASSRGLGGYNEQFF.

The chain has TRBV20-1 and TRBJ2-1, with 11 bases fitting TRBD1. The J segment lost 2 bases and the V segment lost 4 bases, leaving 7 bases of the junction unmatched. Germline lookup yields CDR1 DFQATT and CDR2 SNEGSKA (reference sequence). CDR3 length: 16 residues. CDR3 region: CSAKDRGLFPYNEQFF. In DNA, the CDR3 is TGCAGTGCTAAGGACAGGGGGCTTTTCCCCTACAATGAGCAGTTCTTC.

The genes are TRBV3-1 and TRBJ2-7; 9 bases are shared with TRBD1. CDR1 and CDR2 (germline): LGHDT, YNNKEL (reference sequence). V was clipped by 4 bases and J by 2 bases; unmatched bases: 6. The length of the CDR3 is 15 residues. The CDR3 DNA reads TGTGCCAGCAGCCCACTCCGGGACAGGGCCTACGAGCAGTACTTC. Its protein is CASSPLRDRAYEQYF.

This clonotype was counted many times. This rearrangement joins TRBV12-3 or TRBV12-4 to TRBJ2-7; D is perhaps TRBD2 (6 bases). V was cut by 2 bases and J by 6 bases, with 20 bases left in between. This CDR3 region has 16 residues. The CDR3 reads CASSLQGLPPAREQYF. CDR3 bases: TGTGCCAGCAGTTTACAGGGACTCCCTCCAGCCCGCGAGCAGTACTTC.

This clonotype was counted only a few times. The rearrangement uses TRBV15 and TRBJ2-1; 8 bases are a match to TRBD2. The CDR3 has 13 residues. Trimming cost V 11 bases and J 2 bases; bases outside gene matches: 5. CDR1 LNHNV and CDR2 YYDKDF come from the germline V gene (reference sequence). This chain's CDR3 is CASGGGTYNEQFF. DNA of the CDR3: TGTGCCTCGGGAGGGGGTACCTACAATGAGCAGTTCTTC.

This clonotype was seen a handful of times. The genes are TRBV12-3 or TRBV12-4 and TRBJ1-2; the match to TRBD1 covers 7 bases. The CDR3 has 14 residues. Losses at the gene ends were 6 bases for V and 2 bases for J; bases not matched to a gene: 6. CDR3 nucleotide sequence: TGTGCCAGCAGGCGGGGGGGACAGAACTATGGCTACACCTTC. Translated: CASRRGGQNYGYTF.

The sample holds a few counts of this clonotype. V gene TRBV6-5 combines with J gene TRBJ2-1; D tentatively fits TRBD1 or TRBD2 (5 bases each). V gave up 0 bases and J gave up 9 bases, with 15 bases separating them. Germline assignment: CDR1 MNHEY and CDR2 SVGAGI. This CDR3 has 15 amino acids. The chain's CDR3 is CASSYSVGATGEQFF. CDR3 bases: TGTGCCAGCAGTTACTCGGTCGGGGCGACGGGTGAGCAGTTCTTC.

The gene calls are TRBV28 and TRBJ2-5; 12 bases match TRBD1. Trimming cost V 5 bases and J 2 bases; bases outside gene matches: 9. From germline, CDR1 is MDHEN and CDR2 SYDVKM. This CDR3 is built from 17 residues. As DNA, the CDR3 is TGTGCCAGCAGTCCTCCGGGACAGGGGGCCACACAAGAGACCCAGTACTTC. Protein: CASSPPGQGATQETQYF.

In its sample, this clonotype was seen a few times. The rearrangement uses TRBV7-9 and TRBJ1-5, with TRBD1 matching over 9 bases. Germline CDR1 and CDR2: SEHNR and FQNEAQ (reference sequence). V shed 1 base, J shed 4 bases, and the junction held 2 bases outside the gene matches. The CDR3 is 15 residues long. CDR3 region: CASSLGTGDNQPQHF. The DNA for the CDR3 is TGTGCCAGCAGCTTAGGGACAGGGGATAATCAGCCCCAGCATTTT.

The V gene is TRBV5-1, the J gene TRBJ2-1; D uncertain. With 1 base removed from V and 4 bases from J, the gap between germline ends came to 12 bases. The germline gives CDR1 SGHRS, CDR2 YFSETQ. The length of the CDR3 is 15 residues. This CDR3 reads CASSLMTEAYNEQFF. Here the CDR3 DNA reads TGCGCCAGCAGCTTGATGACTGAGGCTTACAATGAGCAGTTCTTC.

In nucleotides, the CDR3 is TGTGCCAGCAGCGGGCGGGACACAAACACCGGGGAGCTGTTTTTT. This gives the protein CASSGRDTNTGELFF. V is TRBV11-2 and J is TRBJ2-2, with D possibly called TRBD1 or TRBD2 (6 bases each). This CDR3 has 15 residues. Germline assignment: CDR1 SGHAT and CDR2 FQNNGV. The V end was cut by 5 bases, the J end by 2 bases, with 12 bases between.

This chain joins TRBV6-5 and TRBJ2-2; D is unresolved. V lost 2 bases and J 3 bases, leaving 7 bases between the germline ends. Per germline, CDR1 MNHEY and CDR2 SVGAGI. The CDR3 is made up of 14 amino acids. Written as DNA, the CDR3 is TGTGCCAGCAGTTACGGGCGATACACCGGGGAGCTGTTTTTT. Translated: CASSYGRYTGELFF.

This sequence joins TRBV20-1 and TRBJ2-5, with D perhaps being TRBD1 or TRBD2 (5 bases each). V was pared by 3 bases and J by 1 base, with 12 bases between. The CDR3 has 14 residues. In germline, CDR1 is DFQATT, CDR2 SNEGSKA (reference sequence). As DNA, the CDR3 is TGCAGTGCTAGGGGGGAATGGGGCCAAGAGACCCAGTACTTC. Translated, it gives CSARGEWGQETQYF.

This chain joins TRBV28 and TRBJ2-4, with D perhaps TRBD2 (5 bases). Germline CDR1 and CDR2: MDHEN and SYDVKM. The V end lost 5 bases, the J end lost 0 bases, and 11 bases lay between the germline ends. The CDR3 length is 15 residues. CDR3: CASSPPGIAKNIQYF. CDR3 in DNA: TGTGCCAGCAGTCCTCCGGGGATAGCCAAAAACATTCAGTACTTC.

This clonotype was counted between two and nine times. The chain uses TRBV27 and TRBJ2-3; a weak D match, TRBD1 (6 bases). Trimming shortened V by 6 bases and J by 6 bases, and 19 bases separated the two germline ends. CDR1 and CDR2 from the germline V gene are MNHEY and SMNVEV (reference sequence). This CDR3 spans 15 amino acids. CDR3 sequence: CASRPHAGTGDTQYF. DNA of the CDR3: TGTGCCAGCAGGCCTCACGCGGGCACAGGGGATACGCAGTATTTT.